Listed below are T cell receptor beta chains from one sample, sequenced in a study of identical twins. Via MiXCR, TCRdb re-called the 5' RACE reads, giving one row per CDR3 protein. In the table there are a few hundred thousand distinct CDR3 sequences, less than 25% of which are singletons. These same records also appear under a second study, on T cells expressing NK-cell markers.

Sequencing was performed on CD4+ T cells sorted from blood. These receptors came from a woman in her late teens or twenties in good health. CDR3s include the opening cysteine and the closing phenylalanine or tryptophan. D genes are given only for firm matches. Clone size is given for some rows only: seen once, a few or many times, or a class if the clone is expanded.

D: -; J: TRBJ1-1; V: TRBV11-2; size: few; DNA: TGTGCCAGCAGCTTAGAGTCCACTGAAGCTTTCTTT; CDR3: CASSLESTEAFF
D: TRBD1; J: TRBJ2-7; V: TRBV5-1; size: -; DNA: TGCGCCAGCAGCTTGGGTCCGGCGAGGACAGGTAGCGAGCAGTACTTC; CDR3: CASSLGPARTGSEQYF
D: -; J: TRBJ2-5; V: TRBV20-1; size: few; DNA: TGCAGTGCTAGTAAGGGGCGCTTCCAAGAGACCCAGTACTTC; CDR3: CSASKGRFQETQYF
D: -; J: TRBJ1-2; V: TRBV20-1; size: few; DNA: TGCAGTGCTAGAGGGAACGAGGATGGCTACACCTTC; CDR3: CSARGNEDGYTF
D: TRBD1; J: TRBJ1-1; V: TRBV29-1; size: few; DNA: TGCAGCGTTGGTCCGGGACAGGGGCAAAACACTGAAGCTTTCTTT; CDR3: CSVGPGQGQNTEAFF
D: -; J: TRBJ2-1; V: TRBV12-5; size: -; DNA: TGTGCTAGTGCTCAAGACGGAGGGGCCTACAATGAGCAGTTCTTC; CDR3: CASAQDGGAYNEQFF
D: TRBD1; J: TRBJ1-2; V: TRBV2; size: -; DNA: TGTGCCAGCAGTTACGGGACAGGGGGGTATGGCTACACCTTC; CDR3: CASSYGTGGYGYTF
D: TRBD2; J: TRBJ2-7; V: TRBV7-2; size: -; DNA: TGTGCCAGCAGCTCAGTGGTAGCGGGACTTAGCTCCTACGAGCAGTACTTC; CDR3: CASSSVVAGLSSYEQYF
D: TRBD1; J: TRBJ1-6; V: TRBV3-1; size: -; DNA: TGTGCCAGCAGCCCACAGGGGAGCTCCTATAATTCACCCCTCCACTTT; CDR3: CASSPQGSSYNSPLHF
D: -; J: TRBJ1-1; V: TRBV27; size: many; DNA: TGTGCCAGCAGTGCGACCGGGCCGAACACTGAAGCTTTCTTT; CDR3: CASSATGPNTEAFF
D: -; J: TRBJ1-1; V: TRBV7-2; size: -; DNA: TGTGCCAGCAGCTTACTGACAGGGAACACTGAAGCTTTCTTT; CDR3: CASSLLTGNTEAFF
D: -; J: TRBJ2-3; V: TRBV4-3; size: few; DNA: TGCGCCAGCAGCCACTCTACAGGCCCGTCCGGCGGGGCGCAGTATTTT; CDR3: CASSHSTGPSGGAQYF
D: TRBD2; J: TRBJ2-3; V: TRBV10-3; size: -; DNA: TGTGCCATCAGTGACCGAGCGGGGCAGCTTAGCACAGATACGCAGTATTTT; CDR3: CAISDRAGQLSTDTQYF
D: -; J: TRBJ1-1; V: TRBV2; size: few; DNA: TGTGCCAGCAGTGAAGCGCTTCGGGACGGTGAAGCTTTCTTT; CDR3: CASSEALRDGEAFF
D: TRBD2; J: TRBJ2-5; V: TRBV9; size: few; DNA: TGTGCCAGCAGCCATAGCGGGATGGGGGAAGAGACCCAGTACTTC; CDR3: CASSHSGMGEETQYF
D: -; J: TRBJ2-5; V: TRBV20-1; size: -; DNA: TGCAGTGCTAACGGAAAAGAGACCCAGTACTTC; CDR3: CSANGKETQYF
D: -; J: TRBJ1-2; V: TRBV12-3/TRBV12-4; size: few; DNA: TGTGCCAGCAGTTTAACGTTGGTCGTCTATGGCTACACCTTC; CDR3: CASSLTLVVYGYTF
D: TRBD2; J: TRBJ2-1; V: TRBV11-3; size: few; DNA: TGTGCCAGCCGCGGGGGGGGAAGCTCCTACAATGAGCAGTTCTTC; CDR3: CASRGGGSSYNEQFF
D: TRBD1; J: TRBJ1-3; V: TRBV5-1; size: -; DNA: TGCGCCAGCAGCTATCAGGGGGCTGGAAACACCATATATTTT; CDR3: CASSYQGAGNTIYF
D: -; J: TRBJ2-7; V: TRBV30; size: -; DNA: TGTGCCTGGAGACAGACAGGCGGTTACGAGCAGTACTTC; CDR3: CAWRQTGGYEQYF
D: -; J: TRBJ2-5; V: TRBV5-1; size: -; DNA: TGCGCCAGCAGACCCCGGCAGGCCCAAGAGACCCAGTACTTC; CDR3: CASRPRQAQETQYF
D: TRBD1; J: TRBJ1-4; V: TRBV6-1; size: -; DNA: TGTGCCAGCAGCCGGATCCGGGACAGGGGTGAAAAACTGTTTTTT; CDR3: CASSRIRDRGEKLFF
D: -; J: TRBJ1-5; V: TRBV6-1; size: -; DNA: TGTGCCAGCAGACAGGGATCCAATCAGCCCCAGCATTTT; CDR3: CASRQGSNQPQHF
D: -; J: TRBJ2-7; V: TRBV6-6; size: -; DNA: TGTGCCAGCAAGCACCGTACCTACGAGCAGTACTTC; CDR3: CASKHRTYEQYF
D: -; J: TRBJ1-2; V: TRBV10-3; size: -; DNA: TGTGCCATCAGTGCCGGAGAAAACTATGGCTACACCTTC; CDR3: CAISAGENYGYTF
D: -; J: TRBJ2-1; V: TRBV12-3/TRBV12-4; size: -; DNA: TGTGCCAGCAGGCCGACAGGACGGGGCAATGAGCAGTTCTTC; CDR3: CASRPTGRGNEQFF
D: -; J: TRBJ1-5; V: TRBV5-1; size: few; DNA: TGCGCCAGCAGCTTGGATGCTCATCAGCCCCAGCATTTT; CDR3: CASSLDAHQPQHF
D: -; J: TRBJ2-2; V: TRBV15; size: -; DNA: TGTGCCACCAGCAGACAGAACCCCGGGGAGCTGTTTTTT; CDR3: CATSRQNPGELFF
D: -; J: TRBJ2-4; V: TRBV5-1; size: -; DNA: TGCGCCAGCAGCTTGGAGGCTTATCAAAACATTCAGTACTTC; CDR3: CASSLEAYQNIQYF
D: TRBD2; J: TRBJ2-4; V: TRBV7-2; size: few; DNA: TGTGCCAGCACCCGCCCCGGACTAGCGCGAACAGTCTTC; CDR3: CASTRPGLARTVF
D: TRBD1; J: TRBJ1-5; V: TRBV6-5; size: -; DNA: TGTGCCAGCAGGGGGGACAGACTTCGTATGCATTTT; CDR3: CASRGDRLRMHF
D: -; J: TRBJ1-1; V: TRBV20-1; size: -; DNA: TGCAGTGCTCACCATGGGGCAGGGGATGAAGCTTTCTTT; CDR3: CSAHHGAGDEAFF
D: -; J: TRBJ2-3; V: TRBV5-5; size: -; DNA: TGTGCCAGCACCCTACCGGGAGATACGCAGTATTTT; CDR3: CASTLPGDTQYF
D: -; J: TRBJ1-5; V: TRBV6-1; size: few; DNA: TGTGCCAGCAGTGAGAGGGGATCACAGCATTTT; CDR3: CASSERGSQHF
D: TRBD1; J: TRBJ2-4; V: TRBV29-1; size: -; DNA: TGCAGCGCCCGGCGGCGTGACAGGGGGATGGGAAAAAACATTCAGTACTTC; CDR3: CSARRRDRGMGKNIQYF
D: -; J: TRBJ2-2; V: TRBV7-9; size: few; DNA: TGTGCCAGCAGCTTAGCGGGGAACGCGAACACCGGGGAGCTGTTTTTT; CDR3: CASSLAGNANTGELFF
D: TRBD1; J: TRBJ1-1; V: TRBV7-9; size: few; DNA: TGTGCCAGCAGCTCACCAGGGGGCGGAACTGAAGCTTTCTTT; CDR3: CASSSPGGGTEAFF
D: TRBD2; J: TRBJ2-1; V: TRBV20-1; size: -; DNA: TGCAGTGCTAGGGACCGGGGGGGCCGACTTAGCTCCTACAATGAGCAGTTCTTC; CDR3: CSARDRGGRLSSYNEQFF
D: -; J: TRBJ1-4; V: TRBV3-1; size: -; DNA: TGTGCCAGCAGCCAGGCTAGGGGTGTCACTAATGAAAAACTGTTTTTT; CDR3: CASSQARGVTNEKLFF
D: TRBD2; J: TRBJ2-7; V: TRBV7-2; size: few; DNA: TGTGCCAGCAGCTCCGGTTCGGGCGGGAGTGGGTTCGAGCAGTACTTC; CDR3: CASSSGSGGSGFEQYF
D: -; J: TRBJ1-1; V: TRBV20-1; size: few; DNA: TGCAGTGCTTTCGCTCCCGGGACTCAGAACACTGAAGCTTTCTTT; CDR3: CSAFAPGTQNTEAFF